The clone carrying this T cell receptor (beta chain) came up once. The entry originates in a study of T cell changes during pregnancy in multiple sclerosis. CDR1 is SGHRS, CDR2 YFSETQ, per germline. The CDR3 is made up of 15 amino acids. V was pared by 0 bases and J by 1 base, with 10 bases between. The assay was immunoSEQ multiplex PCR, and TCRdb's table has in-frame clones only and misses some. This sample has roughly 43,000 clones; about nine tenths occur once, and the top ten carry approximately 1%. The material sequenced was CD4+ T cells from peripheral blood mononuclear cells, taken after pregnancy. The genes are TRBV5-1 and TRBJ1-1; weak D call: TRBD1 (5 bases). The sequence was obtained from a female donor with multiple sclerosis, enrolled in a pregnancy study. The CDR3 reads CASSLVVGGNTEAFF. CDR3 bases: TGCGCCAGCAGCTTGGTGGTGGGGGGGAACACTGAAGCTTTCTTT.